Listed here are 4 T cell receptor beta chains from one sample, sequenced in a study of blood T cells in healthy people across ages. Primed by a sample-barcoded 5' primer and a J-beta primer mix, a second PCR proceeded for 7 to 11 cycles. TCRdb called the 5' RACE reads again in MiXCR, with one record for every CDR3 protein. The profile shows about 1.4 million distinct CDR3 sequences, approximately 59% of them singletons. Material for sequencing was blood. The source is a man aged 18 to 35 in good health.

This clonotype was detected only a few times. V gene TRBV4-3 combines with J gene TRBJ2-1, with TRBD2 identical over 14 bases. V trimming: 4 bases; J trimming: 0 bases; junction bases outside the gene matches: 14. Germline assignment: CDR1 LGHNA and CDR2 YSLEER. This CDR3 has 21 residues. This chain's CDR3 is CASSPQGSRLAGGSSYNEQFF. DNA of the CDR3: TGCGCCAGCAGCCCCCAGGGGTCAAGACTAGCGGGGGGGAGCTCCTACAATGAGCAGTTCTTC.

The rearrangement links TRBV12-3 or TRBV12-4 to TRBJ1-5; no reliable D call. Trimming shortened V by 3 bases and J by 1 base, and 10 bases separated the two germline ends. CDR3 length equals 15 residues. The CDR3 loop is CASSFGVESNQPQHF. CDR3 DNA: TGTGCCAGCAGTTTCGGTGTCGAAAGCAATCAGCCCCAGCATTTT.

V and J are TRBV5-1 and TRBJ1-1; 7 positions match TRBD1. The CDR3 is 17 amino acids. V trimming: 4 bases; J trimming: 0 bases; junction bases outside the gene matches: 12. Germline CDR1 and CDR2: SGHRS and YFSETQ. The CDR3 region has the DNA TGCGCCAGCAGCAGATCCGGGACAGCCACCATGAACACTGAAGCTTTCTTT. Translated: CASSRSGTATMNTEAFF.

This chain joins TRBV6-2 or TRBV6-3 and TRBJ2-7; no firm D call. Germline assignment: CDR1 MNHEY and CDR2 SVGEGT. This CDR3 has 11 amino acids. Trimming pared 8 bases from V and 3 bases from J, leaving 8 bases between. The CDR3 DNA reads TGTGCCAGCGCTATAGGCTACGAGCAGTACTTC. Translation gives CASAIGYEQYF.